This TCR beta chain is drawn from a study of T cell repertoires in cytomegalovirus infection. The overall study: Recently identified HLA-C-restricted CMV epitopes were used, and well-studied HLA-B-restricted CMV epitopes were used as well. A matching HLA type, together with CMV infection, was signaled by public TCR beta signatures. Study results and limitations: CMV-specific TCR beta clonotypes restricted by HLA-C were the ones dominating the ex vivo response.

This clonotype has a count of ten or more. What it binds is unknown. TCRdb reprocessed the reads via MiXCR and lists one record per CDR3 protein. The table has fewer than 1,000,000 distinct CDR3 sequences, approximately 31% seen once. The input for sequencing was cultured CD8+ T cells from PBMCs, taken from culture after CMV antigen stimulation. The sequence was collected from a human donor in good health (CMV status not recorded). Some clones in this sample may be carry-over from other donors' samples.

Here the CDR3 reads CASSPGGIYNEQFF. The DNA of the CDR3 is TGTGCCAGCAGTCCGGGGGGCATATACAATGAGCAGTTCTTC. The chain carries TRBV7-3 and TRBJ2-1; D is possibly TRBD2 (7 bases). Trimming removed 6 bases from V and 4 bases from J, with 13 bases in between. Germline CDR1 and CDR2: SGHTA and FQGTGA. This CDR3 contains 14 residues.